Reported below is one T cell receptor (beta chain). This entry comes from a study of blood T cell repertoires in COVID-19. TCRdb's copy holds only in-frame clones and misses some; the assay was immunoSEQ multiplex PCR. The sample holds under 450,000 clones, about 80% seen once. The sequenced material came from peripheral blood. This TCR came from a human donor with acute or convalescent COVID-19. The donor label of this sample is uncertain.

The CDR3 nucleotides read TGTGCCAGTAGTATCAGGGGGTACACAGATACGCAGTATTTT. As protein: CASSIRGYTDTQYF. The rearrangement joins TRBV19 to TRBJ2-3; 7 nucleotides align to TRBD1. After removal of 3 bases from V and 2 bases from J, the junction contained 2 bases not matched to a gene. This CDR3 comprises 14 residues. Germline V gene sequence: CDR1 LNHDA, CDR2 SQIVND (reference sequence).